Below, one TCR beta chain is given with its context. Germline CDR1 and CDR2: SGHRS and YFSETQ. The germline V and J ends were trimmed by 5 bases and 3 bases, with 12 bases remaining between them. The CDR3 is 14 amino acids. The data originate from a study of blood T cell repertoires in COVID-19. Assay: immunoSEQ multiplex PCR; the TCRdb copy retains only in-frame clones and omits some. Found here are over 450,000 clones, roughly nine tenths of them singletons; the top ten hold roughly 8.3%. The sequencing sample was made of peripheral blood. The genes are TRBV5-1 and TRBJ2-1; D is perhaps TRBD2 (6 bases). This receptor was taken from a woman aged 50 to 60 with COVID-19, enrolled during active disease. The CDR3, as DNA: TGCGCCAGCAGAGATGGGGGGAGCTACAATGAGCAGTTCTTC. As protein: CASRDGGSYNEQFF.